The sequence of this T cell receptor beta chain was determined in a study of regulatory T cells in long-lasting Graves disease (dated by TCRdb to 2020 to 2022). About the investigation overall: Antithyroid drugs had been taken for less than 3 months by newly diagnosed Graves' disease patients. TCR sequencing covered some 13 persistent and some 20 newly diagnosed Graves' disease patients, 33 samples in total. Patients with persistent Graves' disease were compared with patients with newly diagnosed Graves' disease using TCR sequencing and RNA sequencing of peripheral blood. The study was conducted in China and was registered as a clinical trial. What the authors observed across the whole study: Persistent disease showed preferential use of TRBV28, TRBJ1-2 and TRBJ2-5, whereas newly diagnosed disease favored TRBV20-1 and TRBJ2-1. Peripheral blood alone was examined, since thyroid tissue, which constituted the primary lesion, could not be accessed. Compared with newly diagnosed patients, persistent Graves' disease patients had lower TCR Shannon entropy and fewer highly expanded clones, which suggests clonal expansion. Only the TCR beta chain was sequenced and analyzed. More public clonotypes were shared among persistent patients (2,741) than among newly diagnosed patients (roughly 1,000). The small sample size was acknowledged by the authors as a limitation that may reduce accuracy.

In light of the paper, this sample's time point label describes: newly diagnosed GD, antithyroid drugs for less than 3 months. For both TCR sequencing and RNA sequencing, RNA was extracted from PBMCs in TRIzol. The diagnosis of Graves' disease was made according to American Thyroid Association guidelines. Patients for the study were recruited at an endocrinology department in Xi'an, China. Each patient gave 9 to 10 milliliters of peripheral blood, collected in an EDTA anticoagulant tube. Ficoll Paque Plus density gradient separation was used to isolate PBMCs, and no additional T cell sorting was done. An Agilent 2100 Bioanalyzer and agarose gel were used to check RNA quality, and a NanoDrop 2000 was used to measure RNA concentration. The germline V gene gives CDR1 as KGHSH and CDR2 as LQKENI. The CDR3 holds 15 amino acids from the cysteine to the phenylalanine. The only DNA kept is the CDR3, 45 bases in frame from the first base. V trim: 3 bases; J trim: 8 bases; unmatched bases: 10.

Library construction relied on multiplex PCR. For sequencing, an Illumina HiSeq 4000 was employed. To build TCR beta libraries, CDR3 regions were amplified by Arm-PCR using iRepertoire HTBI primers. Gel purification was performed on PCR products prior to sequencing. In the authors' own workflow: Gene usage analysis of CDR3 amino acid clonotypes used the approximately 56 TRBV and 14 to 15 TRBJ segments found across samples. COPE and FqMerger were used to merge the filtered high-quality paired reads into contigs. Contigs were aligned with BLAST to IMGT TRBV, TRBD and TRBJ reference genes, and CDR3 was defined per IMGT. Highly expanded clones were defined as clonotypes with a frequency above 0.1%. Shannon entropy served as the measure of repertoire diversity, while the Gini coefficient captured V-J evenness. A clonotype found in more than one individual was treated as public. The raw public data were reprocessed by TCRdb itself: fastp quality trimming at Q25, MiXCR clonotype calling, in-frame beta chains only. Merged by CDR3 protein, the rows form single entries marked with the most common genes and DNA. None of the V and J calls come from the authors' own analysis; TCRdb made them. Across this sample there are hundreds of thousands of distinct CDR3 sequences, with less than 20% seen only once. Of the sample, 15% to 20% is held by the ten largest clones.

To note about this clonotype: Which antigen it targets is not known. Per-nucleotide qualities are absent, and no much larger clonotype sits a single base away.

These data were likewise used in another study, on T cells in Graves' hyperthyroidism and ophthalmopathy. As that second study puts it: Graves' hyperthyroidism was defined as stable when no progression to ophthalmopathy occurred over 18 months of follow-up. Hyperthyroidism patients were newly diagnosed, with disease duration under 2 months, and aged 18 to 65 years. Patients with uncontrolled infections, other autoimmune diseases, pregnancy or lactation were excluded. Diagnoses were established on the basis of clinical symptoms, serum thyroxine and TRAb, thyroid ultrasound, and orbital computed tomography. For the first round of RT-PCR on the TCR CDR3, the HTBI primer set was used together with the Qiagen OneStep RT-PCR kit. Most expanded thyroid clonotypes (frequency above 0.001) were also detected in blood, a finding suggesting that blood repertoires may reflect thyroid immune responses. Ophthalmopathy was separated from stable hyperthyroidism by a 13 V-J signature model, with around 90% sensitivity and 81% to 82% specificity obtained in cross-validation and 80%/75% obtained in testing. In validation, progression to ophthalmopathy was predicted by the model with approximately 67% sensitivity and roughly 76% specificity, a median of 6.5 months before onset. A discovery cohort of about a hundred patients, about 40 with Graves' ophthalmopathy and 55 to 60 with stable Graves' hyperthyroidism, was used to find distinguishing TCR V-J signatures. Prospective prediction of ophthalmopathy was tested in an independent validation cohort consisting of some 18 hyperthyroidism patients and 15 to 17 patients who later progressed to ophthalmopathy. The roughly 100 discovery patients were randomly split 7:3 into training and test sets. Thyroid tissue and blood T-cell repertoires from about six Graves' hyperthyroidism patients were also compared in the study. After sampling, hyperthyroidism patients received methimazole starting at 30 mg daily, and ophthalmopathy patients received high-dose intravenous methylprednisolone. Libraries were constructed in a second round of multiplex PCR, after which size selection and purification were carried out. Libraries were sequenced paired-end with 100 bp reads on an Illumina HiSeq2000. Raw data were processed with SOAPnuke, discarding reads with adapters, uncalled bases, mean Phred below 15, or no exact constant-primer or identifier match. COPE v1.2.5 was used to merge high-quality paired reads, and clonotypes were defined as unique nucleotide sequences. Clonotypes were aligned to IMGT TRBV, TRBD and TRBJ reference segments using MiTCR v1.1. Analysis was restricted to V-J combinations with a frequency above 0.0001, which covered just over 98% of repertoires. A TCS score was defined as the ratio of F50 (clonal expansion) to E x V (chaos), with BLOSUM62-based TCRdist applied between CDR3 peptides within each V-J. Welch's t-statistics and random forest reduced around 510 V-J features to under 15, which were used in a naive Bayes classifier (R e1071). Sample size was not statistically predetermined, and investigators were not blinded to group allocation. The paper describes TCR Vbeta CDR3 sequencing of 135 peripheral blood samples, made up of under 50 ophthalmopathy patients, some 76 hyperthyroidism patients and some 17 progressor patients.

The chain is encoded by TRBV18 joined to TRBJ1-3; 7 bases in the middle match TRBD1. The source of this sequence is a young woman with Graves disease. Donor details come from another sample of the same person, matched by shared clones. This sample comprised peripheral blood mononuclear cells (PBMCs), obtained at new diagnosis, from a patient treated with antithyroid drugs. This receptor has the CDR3 CASSPGTAAGDTIYF. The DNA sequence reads TGTGCCAGCTCACCCGGGACAGCAGCAGGGGACACCATATATTTT.